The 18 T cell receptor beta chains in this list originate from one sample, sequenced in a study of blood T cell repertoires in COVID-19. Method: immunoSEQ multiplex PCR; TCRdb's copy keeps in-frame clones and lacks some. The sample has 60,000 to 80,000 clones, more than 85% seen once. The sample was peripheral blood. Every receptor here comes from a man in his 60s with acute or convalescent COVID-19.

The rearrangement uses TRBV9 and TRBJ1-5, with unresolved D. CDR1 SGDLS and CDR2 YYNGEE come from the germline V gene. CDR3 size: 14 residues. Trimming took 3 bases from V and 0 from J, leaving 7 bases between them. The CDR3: CASSEGVSNQPQHF. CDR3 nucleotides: TGTGCCAGCAGCGAGGGAGTTAGCAATCAGCCCCAGCATTTT.

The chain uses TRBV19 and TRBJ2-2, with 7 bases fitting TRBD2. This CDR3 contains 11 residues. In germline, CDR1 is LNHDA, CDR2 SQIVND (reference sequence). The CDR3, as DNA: TGTGCAGCCAGCGGGATCGGGGAGCTGTTTTTT. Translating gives CAASGIGELFF.

CDR3 in amino acids: CASSSTTPDSIGTGELFF. The CDR3 coding sequence is TGTGCCAGCTCATCTACAACCCCCGACAGTATTGGCACCGGGGAGCTGTTTTTT. This chain links TRBV18 with TRBJ2-2; TRBD1 might be the D (5 bases). There are 18 residues in the CDR3. The V gene lost 5 bases and the J gene lost 4 bases, with 23 bases spanning the gap. In germline, CDR1 is KGHSH, CDR2 LQKENI.

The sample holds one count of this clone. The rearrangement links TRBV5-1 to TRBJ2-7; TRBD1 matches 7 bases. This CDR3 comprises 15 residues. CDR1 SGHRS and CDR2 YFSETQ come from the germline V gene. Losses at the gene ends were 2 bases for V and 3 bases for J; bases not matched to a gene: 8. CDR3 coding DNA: TGCGCCAGCAGCTTCTTACCTGGACAGGACTACGAGCAGTACTTC. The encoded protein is CASSFLPGQDYEQYF.

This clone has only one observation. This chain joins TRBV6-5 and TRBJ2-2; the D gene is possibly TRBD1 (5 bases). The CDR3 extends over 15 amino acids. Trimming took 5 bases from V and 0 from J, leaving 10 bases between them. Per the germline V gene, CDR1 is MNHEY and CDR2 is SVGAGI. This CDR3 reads CASSQDNPNTGELFF. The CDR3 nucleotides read TGTGCCAGCAGTCAGGACAACCCGAACACCGGGGAGCTGTTTTTT.

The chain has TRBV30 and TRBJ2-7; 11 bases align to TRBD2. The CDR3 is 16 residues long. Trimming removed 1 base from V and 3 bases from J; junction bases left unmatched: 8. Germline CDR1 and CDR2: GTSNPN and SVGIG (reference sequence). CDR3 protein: CAWSDRGLAVLYEQYF. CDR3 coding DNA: TGTGCCTGGAGTGACCGGGGACTAGCGGTTCTCTACGAGCAGTACTTC.

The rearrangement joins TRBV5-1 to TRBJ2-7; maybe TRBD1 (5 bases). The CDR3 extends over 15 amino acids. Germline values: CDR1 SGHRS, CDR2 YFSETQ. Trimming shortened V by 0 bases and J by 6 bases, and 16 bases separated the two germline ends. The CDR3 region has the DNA TGCGCCAGCAGCTTGGGGTCGCAGGGTAAAACCGAGCAGTACTTC. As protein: CASSLGSQGKTEQYF.

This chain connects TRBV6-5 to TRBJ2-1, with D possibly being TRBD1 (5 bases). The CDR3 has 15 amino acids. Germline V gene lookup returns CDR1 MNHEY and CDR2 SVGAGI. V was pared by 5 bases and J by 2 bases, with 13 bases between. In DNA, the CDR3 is TGTGCCAGCAGTCCAACCCAGGGAACCTACAATGAGCAGTTCTTC. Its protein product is CASSPTQGTYNEQFF.

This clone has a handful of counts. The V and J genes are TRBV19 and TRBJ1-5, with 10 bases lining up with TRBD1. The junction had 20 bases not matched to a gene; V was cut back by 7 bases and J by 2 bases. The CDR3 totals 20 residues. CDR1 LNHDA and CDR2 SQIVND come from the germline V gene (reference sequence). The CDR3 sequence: CASTFARDRGFIVGNQPQHF. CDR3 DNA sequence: TGTGCCAGTACCTTCGCCCGGGACAGGGGATTTATTGTGGGCAATCAGCCCCAGCATTTT.

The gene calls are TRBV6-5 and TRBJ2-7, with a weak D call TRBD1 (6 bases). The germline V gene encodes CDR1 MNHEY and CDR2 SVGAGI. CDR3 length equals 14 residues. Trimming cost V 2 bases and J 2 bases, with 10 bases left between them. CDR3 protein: CASSYVRGAYEQYF. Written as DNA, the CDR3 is TGTGCCAGCAGTTACGTCAGGGGAGCCTACGAGCAGTACTTC.

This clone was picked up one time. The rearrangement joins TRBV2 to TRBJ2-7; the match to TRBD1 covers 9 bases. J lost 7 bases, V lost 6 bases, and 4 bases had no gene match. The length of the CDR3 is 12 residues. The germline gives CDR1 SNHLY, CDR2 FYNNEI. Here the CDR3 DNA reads TGTGCCAGCAGCTGGGACAGGGAAGAGCAGTACTTC. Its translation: CASSWDREEQYF.

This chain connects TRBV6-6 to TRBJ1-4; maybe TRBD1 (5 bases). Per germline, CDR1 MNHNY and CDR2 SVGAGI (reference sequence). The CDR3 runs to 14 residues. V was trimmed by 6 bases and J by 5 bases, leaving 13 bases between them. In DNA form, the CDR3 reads TGTGCCAGCAGCTTCGACAGTGCGAATGAAAAACTGTTTTTT. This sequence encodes CASSFDSANEKLFF.

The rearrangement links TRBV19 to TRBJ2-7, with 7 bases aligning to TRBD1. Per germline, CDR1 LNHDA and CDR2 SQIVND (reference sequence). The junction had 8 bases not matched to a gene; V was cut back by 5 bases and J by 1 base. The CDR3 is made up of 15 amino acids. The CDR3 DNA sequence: TGTGCCAGTAGTTCCCGGCCAGGGGGTTCCTACGAGCAGTACTTC. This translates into CASSSRPGGSYEQYF.

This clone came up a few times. CDR3 sequence: CAWSPRQGSMNTEAFF. The CDR3 DNA follows: TGTGCCTGGAGTCCCCGACAGGGAAGTATGAACACTGAAGCTTTCTTT. The chain has TRBV30 and TRBJ1-1; TRBD1 matches at 7 bases. This CDR3 has 16 amino acids. The germline V gene encodes CDR1 GTSNPN and CDR2 SVGIG (reference sequence). V lost 2 bases to trimming and J lost 0 bases; unmatched junction nucleotides: 9.

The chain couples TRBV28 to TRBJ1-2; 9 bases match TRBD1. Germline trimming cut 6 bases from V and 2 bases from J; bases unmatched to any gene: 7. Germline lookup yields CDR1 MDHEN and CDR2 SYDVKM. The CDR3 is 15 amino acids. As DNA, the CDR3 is TGTGCCAGCAGCTCCGGGACAGGGCTAAACTATGGCTACACCTTC. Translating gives CASSSGTGLNYGYTF.

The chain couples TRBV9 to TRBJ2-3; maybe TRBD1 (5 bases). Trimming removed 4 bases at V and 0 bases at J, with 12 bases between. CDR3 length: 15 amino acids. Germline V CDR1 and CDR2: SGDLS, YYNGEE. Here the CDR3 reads CASSPPRGSTDTQYF. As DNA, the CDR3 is TGTGCCAGCAGCCCACCTAGGGGTAGCACAGATACGCAGTATTTT. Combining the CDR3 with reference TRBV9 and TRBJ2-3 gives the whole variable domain DSGVTQTPKHLITATGQRVTLRCSPRSGDLSVYWYQQSLDQGLQFLIQYYNGEERAKGNILERFSAQQFPDLHSELNLSSLELGDSALYFCASSPPRGSTDTQYFGPGTRLTVL.

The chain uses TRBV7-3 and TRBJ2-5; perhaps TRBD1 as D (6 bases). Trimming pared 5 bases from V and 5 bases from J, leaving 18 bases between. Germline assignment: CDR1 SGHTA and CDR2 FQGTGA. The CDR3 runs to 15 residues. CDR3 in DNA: TGTGCCAGCAGCCCTACAGGACAGTCCGGGGAGACCCAGTACTTC. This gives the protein CASSPTGQSGETQYF. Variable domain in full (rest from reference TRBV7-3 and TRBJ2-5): GAGVSQTPSNKVTEKGKYVELRCDPISGHTALYWYRQSLGQGPEFLIYFQGTGAADDSGLPNDRFFAVRPEGSVSTLKIQRTERGDSAVYLCASSPTGQSGETQYFGPGTRLLVL.

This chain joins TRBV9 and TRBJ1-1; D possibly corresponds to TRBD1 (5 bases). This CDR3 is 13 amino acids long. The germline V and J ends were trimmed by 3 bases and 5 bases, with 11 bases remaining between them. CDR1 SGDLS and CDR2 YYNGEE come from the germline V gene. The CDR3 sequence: CASSGTGQTEAFF. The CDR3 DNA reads TGTGCCAGCAGCGGGACCGGACAAACTGAAGCTTTCTTT.